The present T cell receptor (beta chain) was sequenced within a study of control samples from healthy donors and cancer patients. Germline V gene sequence: CDR1 SGDLS, CDR2 YYNGEE. The CDR3 contains 14 residues. The V and J ends lost 4 bases and 6 bases respectively, with 16 bases between them. Generated by immunoSEQ multiplex PCR, the TCRdb table keeps only in-frame clones and is missing some. The repertoire has approximately 100,000 clones, about 89% of them found once; the top ten carry approximately 20%. V and J are TRBV9 and TRBJ1-2; D unclear. The source is a man in his sixties with lung cancer. The specimen was PBMCs. In DNA, the CDR3 is TGTGCCAGCAGCTATGATGGGGTCAGTCATGGCTACACCTTC. It is translated as CASSYDGVSHGYTF.